This TCR beta chain was identified in a study of T cell responses to AZD1222 COVID-19 vaccine (dated by TCRdb to 2020 to 2022). Looking at the study overall: A total of 233 trial participants underwent TCR sequencing, of whom about 210 received two doses of AZD1222 and about 25 received two doses of the MenACWY control vaccine. Trial participants were enrolled by age into 18-55, 56-69 and 70-plus year subgroups, with 148, 28 and 57 TCR-sequenced participants respectively.

This specimen's time point label, per the study, means: about 28 days (+/-7) after the second vaccine dose. AZD1222 recipients given second doses at about 4 weeks or at about 12 weeks were pooled, since spike-specific TCR depth and breadth were not found to differ between the two schedules. Vaccinee samples came from UK trials COV001 and COV002, including a single-blind randomized controlled phase 2/3 trial of AZD1222 (ChAdOx1 nCoV-19) in healthy adults. For TCRbeta chain sequencing, PBMC samples were collected from trial participants at day 0 and at day 28 after the second dose. There are 14 amino acids in the CDR3, from cysteine to phenylalanine inclusive. The retained sequence is limited to the CDR3, 42 bases, with the frame set at the first base. At the junction V is shortened by 3 bases and J by 6 bases, with 13 bases in between. From a lookup of the germline V gene, CDR1 and CDR2 are KGHDR and SFDVKD.

The CDR3 regions of human TCRbeta chains were analyzed by immunosequencing. As for the authors' bioinformatics: Repertoire TCRs were checked for matches against a reference library of SARS-CoV-2-specific TCRs that had been generated using the MIRA antigen-specificity platform. Breadth was defined as the fraction of unique TCRs that were SARS-CoV-2-associated. Depth was defined as the fraction of total T cells that were SARS-CoV-2-associated. Using the MIRA data, every spike-specific TCR was mapped to the spike region that the TCR reacted to and assigned to either a CD4 or a CD8 class. Log10-transformed breadth and depth values were compared by one-way ANOVA with Sidak's multiple comparisons tests. Imported from immuneACCESS, the table was reduced by TCRdb to in-frame sequences with V and J called. These copies leave out some clones; in studies compared against another copy, an unresolved V gene accounts for under half, and the cause of the remainder is not known. That table furnishes V, J and clone size, whereas the DNA furnished D and trimming. This sample comprises approximately 130,000 clones, approximately 82% of them detected only once. The ten largest account for about 27% of the sample.

As concerns this clone: Its antigen specificity is not known. No base quality information exists; no much larger clone differs at one position.

Here is what the overall study found, with its caveats: Reportedly, almost half of the unique spike-specific TCRs recognized epitopes lying outside the regions that are mutated in the B.1.351 and B.1.1.7 variants. The 56-69-year group was small, and its depth increase did not reach significance, likely because of low power. Participants were mostly white British, with more females than males. The authors suggested clonal diversity may have been underestimated. The whole spike protein was spanned by vaccine-associated CD4 TCRs, and dominant responses were seen in regions 160-218 and 743-854. Because no samples from the day 14 peak response were available, repertoires could be characterized only after the peak T cell response. Conclusions about previously exposed vaccinees are limited, since just five or six AZD1222 recipients were seropositive for SARS-CoV-2 at baseline. A significant rise in spike-specific TCR breadth and depth was observed after two AZD1222 doses relative to day 0 and relative to MenACWY recipients.

The TCR originated in an adult who received the AZD1222 COVID-19 vaccine. The chain is encoded by TRBV24-1 joined to TRBJ1-1; TRBD1 is a weak D gene call, 6 bases matching. The specimen comprised peripheral blood, sampled 28 days after the second AZD1222 dose. The CDR3 protein is CATSDSLQGPEAFF. The DNA sequence is given as TGTGCCACCAGTGATAGTTTACAGGGTCCTGAAGCTTTCTTT.